The entry below gives a single T cell receptor beta chain sequence along with its context. The antigen remains unidentified. Naive CD4+ T cells were purified with Tregs depleted by CD25. Findings and limits, study-wide: Tumor-infiltrating Treg TCR alpha and beta sequences overlapped most with tumor naive CD4+ T cells, then blood naive.

TCRdb reprocessed the 5' RACE reads with MiXCR, giving one entry per CDR3 protein. The table lists 45,000 to 60,000 distinct CDR3 sequences, about 25% of them singletons. The CDR3 runs 14 residues. CDR1 is SGHRS and CDR2 is YFSETQ in the germline V gene. V trimming: 4 bases; J trimming: 4 bases; junction bases outside the gene matches: 7. V usage is TRBV5-1 and J usage is TRBJ1-2, with 7 bases that match TRBD1. The sequence came from a female donor with breast cancer. The source material was tumor-infiltrating naive CD4+ T cells sorted from the breast tumor. Subset denoted: naive CD4+ T cells, CD4+CD45RA+CD25-. DNA of the CDR3: TGCGCCAGCAGCCCGGGGACAGCTTCCTATGGCTACACCTTC. It is translated as CASSPGTASYGYTF.